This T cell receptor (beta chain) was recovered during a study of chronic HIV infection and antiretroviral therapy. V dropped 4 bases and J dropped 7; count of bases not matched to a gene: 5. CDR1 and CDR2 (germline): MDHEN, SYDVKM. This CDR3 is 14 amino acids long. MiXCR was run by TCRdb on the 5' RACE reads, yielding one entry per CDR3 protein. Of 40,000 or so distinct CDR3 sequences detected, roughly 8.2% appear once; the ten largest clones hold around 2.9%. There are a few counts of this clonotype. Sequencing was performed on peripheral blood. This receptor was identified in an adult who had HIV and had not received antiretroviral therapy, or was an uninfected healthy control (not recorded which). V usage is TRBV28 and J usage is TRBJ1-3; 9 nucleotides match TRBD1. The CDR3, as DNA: TGTGCCAGCAGTTACCGGGACAGGGAGAACACCATATATTTT. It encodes CASSYRDRENTIYF.